This TCR beta chain emerged from a study of control samples from healthy donors and cancer patients. This clone was seen a handful of times. Germline V gene lookup returns CDR1 SEHNR and CDR2 FQNEAQ (reference sequence). The CDR3 is made up of 16 amino acids. V was cut by 5 bases and J by 6 bases, with 22 bases left in between. Measured with immunoSEQ multiplex PCR; TCRdb has only the in-frame clones, and not every one. The sample includes 140,000 to 150,000 clones, 80% to 95% of them seen just once. Sequenced sample: blood. The chain has TRBV7-9 and TRBJ1-2, with unresolved D. The clonotype comes from a young man in good health. The CDR3 sequence: CASSVDQAITYHGYTF. The CDR3 DNA is TGTGCCAGCAGCGTAGACCAGGCCATCACCTATCATGGCTACACCTTC.